This T cell receptor beta chain comes out of a study of blood T cell repertoires in COVID-19. Germline V gene sequence: CDR1 SGHRS, CDR2 YFSETQ. V shed 0 bases and J 6 bases; nucleotides not matched to a gene: 5. The CDR3 totals 15 residues. Using immunoSEQ multiplex PCR, the repertoire was profiled, and TCRdb retains in-frame clones only, with some absent. The table lists some 100,000 clones, 81% of them singletons. The clonotype originates from a man aged 55-75 years with acute or convalescent COVID-19. Source material: peripheral blood. The gene calls are TRBV5-1 and TRBJ1-1; 10 bases match TRBD1. The chain's CDR3 is CASSLGQGAIPEAFF. DNA for the CDR3: TGCGCCAGCAGCTTGGGACAGGGGGCTATACCTGAAGCTTTCTTT.